A selection of T cell receptor beta chains follows, all from one sample in a study of T cells in Graves' hyperthyroidism and ophthalmopathy. TCRdb re-called the multiplex PCR reads with MiXCR, one entry per CDR3 protein. The sample records some 350,000 distinct CDR3 sequences, roughly 25% being singletons. The sequenced sample consisted of blood. Source of these receptors: a man aged 50 to 60 with Graves' hyperthyroidism. Both conserved end residues are part of each CDR3. D genes are given only for firm matches. Only part of the rows carry a size: once, few, many, or a class if the clone is expanded.

>many|TRBV5-1|TRBJ2-3|.
CASRTGGTDTQYF
TGCGCCAGCAGGACAGGTGGGACGGATACGCAGTATTTT
>.|TRBV6-1|TRBJ2-7|.
CASSEPRVPGSHYEQYF
TGTGCCAGCAGTGAACCCAGAGTGCCAGGGTCCCACTACGAGCAGTACTTC
>.|TRBV5-5|TRBJ2-2|TRBD2
CASSPSGSLTGELFF
TGTGCCAGCAGCCCTAGCGGGAGCCTTACCGGGGAGCTGTTTTTT
>.|TRBV30|TRBJ2-5|TRBD1
CAWSRDRELETQYF
TGTGCCTGGAGTCGGGACAGGGAGTTAGAGACCCAGTACTTC
>few|TRBV12-3/TRBV12-4|TRBJ1-2|TRBD1
CASSSVTTGGRNYGYTF
TGTGCCAGCAGTTCCGTAACGACAGGGGGAAGGAACTATGGCTACACCTTC
>few|TRBV6-9|TRBJ2-7|.
CASSYGLGGLGDEQYF
TGTGCCAGCAGTTACGGTTTAGGAGGCCTCGGGGACGAGCAGTACTTC
>.|TRBV20-1|TRBJ2-7|TRBD1
CSATQLQGAAYEQYF
TGCAGTGCTACTCAACTCCAGGGGGCTGCCTACGAGCAGTACTTC
>.|TRBV5-6|TRBJ2-1|.
CASRRRGGSYEQFF
TGTGCCAGCAGGCGTAGGGGGGGGTCCTACGAGCAGTTCTTC
>.|TRBV6-5|TRBJ1-6|.
CASSYVNSPLHF
TGTGCCAGCAGTTACGTTAATTCACCCCTCCACTTT
>many|TRBV12-3/TRBV12-4|TRBJ2-1|TRBD1
CASTLQGEYNEQFF
TGTGCCAGCACCCTCCAGGGGGAATACAATGAGCAGTTCTTC
>few|TRBV5-5|TRBJ1-2|.
CASSYRREGHGGYGYTF
TGTGCCAGCAGCTACCGCCGGGAGGGCCACGGGGGGTATGGCTACACCTTC
>few|TRBV30|TRBJ2-7|TRBD1
CAWGKPGGEQYF
TGTGCCTGGGGAAAGCCAGGGGGCGAGCAGTACTTC
>.|TRBV5-1|TRBJ2-7|.
CASSEQGPHEQYF
TGCGCCAGCAGCGAACAGGGACCGCACGAGCAGTACTTC
>.|TRBV20-1|TRBJ1-5|.
CSASGRNQPQHF
TGCAGTGCTAGCGGGCGGAATCAGCCCCAGCATTTT
>.|TRBV6-1|TRBJ2-2|.
CASTPTGELFF
TGTGCCAGCACCCCGACCGGGGAGCTGTTTTTT
>.|TRBV5-1|TRBJ2-5|.
CASSARDGETQYF
TGCGCCAGCAGCGCCCGGGACGGAGAGACCCAGTACTTC
>many|TRBV28|TRBJ1-1|.
CASSRPPRVTEAFF
TGTGCCAGCAGTCGACCACCCCGGGTGACTGAAGCTTTCTTT
>.|TRBV11-2|TRBJ2-2|.
CASSSGQHTGELFF
TGTGCCAGCAGCTCGGGACAACACACCGGGGAGCTGTTTTTT
>many|TRBV18|TRBJ2-7|TRBD1
CASSPGTVYEQYF
TGTGCCAGCTCACCGGGGACAGTCTACGAGCAGTACTTC
>many|TRBV28|TRBJ2-5|TRBD1
CASSFRQGLRETQYF
TGTGCCAGCAGTTTCAGACAGGGGTTACGAGAGACCCAGTACTTC
>few|TRBV3-1|TRBJ1-1|.
CASSQDPRIAVNTEAFF
TGTGCCAGCAGCCAAGATCCCCGGATTGCGGTGAACACTGAAGCTTTCTTT
>few|TRBV28|TRBJ1-5|.
CASSLKSARTNQPQHF
TGTGCCAGCAGTTTAAAGTCCGCTAGGACCAATCAGCCCCAGCATTTT
>.|TRBV5-5|TRBJ1-3|.
CASSLDIIGSGNTIYF
TGTGCCAGCAGCTTGGACATAATAGGGTCTGGAAACACCATATATTTT
>many|TRBV29-1|TRBJ2-3|.
CSVDFQGPGDTQYF
TGCAGCGTTGATTTCCAGGGACCGGGAGATACGCAGTATTTT
>many|TRBV28|TRBJ2-1|TRBD2
CASTGLAGPSSYNEQFF
TGTGCCAGCACGGGACTAGCGGGCCCGAGCTCCTACAATGAGCAGTTCTTC
>.|TRBV20-1|TRBJ2-1|.
CSAPWPGKYEQFF
TGCAGTGCCCCATGGCCAGGGAAGTATGAGCAGTTCTTC
>few|TRBV7-3|TRBJ2-2|TRBD1
CASSEPTGQGTGELFF
TGTGCCAGCAGTGAACCAACGGGACAGGGAACCGGGGAGCTGTTTTTT
>many|TRBV7-2|TRBJ2-7|.
CASSLVAGLTYEQYF
TGTGCCAGCAGCTTAGTCGCGGGACTCACCTACGAGCAGTACTTC
>.|TRBV7-9|TRBJ2-1|.
CASSSGLAGYYNEQFF
TGTGCCAGCAGCTCAGGGTTGGCAGGGTACTACAATGAGCAGTTCTTC
>.|TRBV10-2|TRBJ2-5|.
CASLAETQYF
TGCGCCAGCCTAGCAGAGACCCAGTACTTC
>.|TRBV10-3|TRBJ2-5|.
CAISARWGIETQYF
TGTGCCATCAGTGCCCGATGGGGTATAGAGACCCAGTACTTC
>.|TRBV19|TRBJ2-2|.
CASSINGADTGELFF
TGTGCCAGTAGTATAAACGGGGCGGACACCGGGGAGCTGTTTTTT
>few|TRBV9|TRBJ2-5|.
CASTSSGGRQETQYF
TGTGCCAGCACATCTTCCGGCGGAAGACAAGAGACCCAGTACTTC
>.|TRBV19|TRBJ1-1|.
CASITAGYTEAFF
TGTGCCAGTATTACAGCGGGCTACACTGAAGCTTTCTTT
>many|TRBV12-3/TRBV12-4|TRBJ1-1|TRBD1
CASRKGTGAMNTEAFF
TGTGCCAGCAGAAAGGGGACAGGGGCGATGAACACTGAAGCTTTCTTT
>.|TRBV4-1|TRBJ2-7|.
CASSQETFYEQYF
TGCGCCAGCAGCCAAGAAACCTTCTACGAGCAGTACTTC
>few|TRBV20-1|TRBJ2-5|.
CSAGGPGLAQETQYF
TGCAGTGCTGGAGGGCCAGGACTGGCTCAAGAGACCCAGTACTTC
>.|TRBV11-2|TRBJ2-1|.
CASSGFLSSYNEQFF
TGTGCCAGCAGCGGATTTCTAAGCTCCTACAATGAGCAGTTCTTC
>many|TRBV11-2|TRBJ2-1|.
CASSFEGSLYNEQFF
TGTGCCAGCAGCTTTGAGGGTAGCTTGTACAATGAGCAGTTCTTC